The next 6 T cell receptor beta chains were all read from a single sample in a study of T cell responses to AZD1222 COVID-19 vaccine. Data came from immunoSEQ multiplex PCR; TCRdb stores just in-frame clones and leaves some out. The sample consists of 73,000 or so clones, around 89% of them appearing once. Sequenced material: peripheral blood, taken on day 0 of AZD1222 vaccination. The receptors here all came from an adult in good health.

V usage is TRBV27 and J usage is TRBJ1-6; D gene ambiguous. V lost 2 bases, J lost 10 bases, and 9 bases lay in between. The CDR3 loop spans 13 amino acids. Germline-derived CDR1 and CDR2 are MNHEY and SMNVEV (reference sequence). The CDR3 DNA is TGTGCCAGCAGTTTAGCCGTGAACTCACCCCTCCACTTT. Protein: CASSLAVNSPLHF.

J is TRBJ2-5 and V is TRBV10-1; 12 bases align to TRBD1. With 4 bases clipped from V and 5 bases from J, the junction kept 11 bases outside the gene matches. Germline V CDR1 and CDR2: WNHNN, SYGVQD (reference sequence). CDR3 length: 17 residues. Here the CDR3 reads CASSVTSGTGGCETQYF. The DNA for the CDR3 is TGCGCCAGCAGTGTAACGTCCGGGACAGGGGGCTGTGAGACCCAGTACTTC.

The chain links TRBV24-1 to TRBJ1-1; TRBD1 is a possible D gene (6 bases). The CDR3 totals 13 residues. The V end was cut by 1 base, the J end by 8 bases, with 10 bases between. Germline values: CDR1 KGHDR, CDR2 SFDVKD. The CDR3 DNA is TGTGCCACCAGTGATTTCCGGACAGCAGAAGCTTTCTTT. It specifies CATSDFRTAEAFF.

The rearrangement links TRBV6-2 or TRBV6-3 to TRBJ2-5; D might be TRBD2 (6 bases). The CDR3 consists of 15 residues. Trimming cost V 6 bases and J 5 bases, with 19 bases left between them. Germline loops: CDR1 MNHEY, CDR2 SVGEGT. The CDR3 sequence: CASRPRDFQGETQYF. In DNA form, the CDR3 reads TGTGCCAGCAGACCTCGGGACTTTCAAGGGGAGACCCAGTACTTC.

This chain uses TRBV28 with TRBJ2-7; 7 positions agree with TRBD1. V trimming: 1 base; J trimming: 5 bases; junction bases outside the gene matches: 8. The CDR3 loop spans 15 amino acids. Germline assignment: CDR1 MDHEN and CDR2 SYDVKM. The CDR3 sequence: CASSLFPGQFDEQYF. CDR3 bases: TGTGCCAGCAGTTTATTCCCGGGACAGTTCGACGAGCAGTACTTC.

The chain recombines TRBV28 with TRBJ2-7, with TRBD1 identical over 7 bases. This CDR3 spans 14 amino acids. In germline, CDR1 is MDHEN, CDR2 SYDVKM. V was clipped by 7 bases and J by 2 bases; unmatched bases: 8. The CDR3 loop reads CASTLTGTPYEQYF. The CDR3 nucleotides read TGTGCCAGCACCCTGACAGGGACACCCTACGAGCAGTACTTC.